The 21 T cell receptor beta chains listed next were all sequenced from one sample in a study of cytomegalovirus exposure and HLA in healthy donors. Sequencing used immunoSEQ multiplex PCR; TCRdb keeps in-frame clones, though not all of them. This table has approximately 230,000 clones, roughly 87% appearing once. Sequenced material: PBMCs. These receptors were collected from a young man in good health and CMV-seropositive.

The CDR3 reads CASRQTSGRTDTQYF. The CDR3 DNA sequence: TGCGCCAGCAGACAAACTAGCGGGAGGACAGATACGCAGTATTTT. The genes are TRBV4-1 and TRBJ2-3; the match to TRBD2 covers 12 bases. V dropped 6 bases and J dropped 3; count of bases not matched to a gene: 4. This CDR3 is built from 15 residues. The V gene's germline CDR1 is MGHRA and CDR2 YSYEKL.

This rearrangement joins TRBV10-3 to TRBJ2-7, with D perhaps TRBD2 (6 bases). Germline assignment: CDR1 ENHRY and CDR2 SYGVKD. The CDR3 consists of 13 residues. V was pared by 6 bases and J by 2 bases, with 11 bases between. The CDR3 nucleotides read TGTGCCATCAGCGGCGGGGAAACCTACGAGCAGTACTTC. Its protein is CAISGGETYEQYF.

The V gene is TRBV30, the J gene TRBJ2-3; D gene uncertain. The CDR3 has 14 amino acids. Germline CDR1 and CDR2: GTSNPN and SVGIG (reference sequence). Trimming removed 2 bases from V and 0 bases from J, with 9 bases in between. The CDR3 nucleotides read TGTGCCTGGAGTTTCGGTTCTAGCACAGATACGCAGTATTTT. Its translation: CAWSFGSSTDTQYF.

The chain recombines TRBV14 with TRBJ1-1, with no clear D. Trimming left V 1 base short and J 2 bases short, with 20 bases between. Per germline, CDR1 SGHDN and CDR2 FVKESK. The CDR3 is made up of 18 amino acids. The CDR3 loop is CASSQGFFSSTANTEAFF. For the CDR3, the DNA is TGTGCCAGCAGCCAAGGATTTTTTAGTAGCACTGCAAACACTGAAGCTTTCTTT.

This chain connects TRBV10-1 to TRBJ1-4; possibly TRBD1 for D (5 bases). Germline V gives CDR1 WNHNN, CDR2 SYGVQD (reference sequence). Trimming took off 7 bases at V and 0 bases at J, with 18 bases between the two ends. CDR3 length: 17 residues. The CDR3 DNA reads TGCGCCAGCATTCCCACAGGACATCTGGCAACTAATGAAAAACTGTTTTTT. Translating it yields CASIPTGHLATNEKLFF.

The chain combines TRBV23-1 with TRBJ1-5, with a weak D call TRBD1 (5 bases). TRBV23-1 qualifies as an ORF whose function is uncertain. V was trimmed by 6 bases and J by 7 bases, leaving 16 bases between them. This CDR3 region has 14 residues. CDR3 sequence reads: CASSSGWGKQPQHF. The CDR3 nucleotides read TGCGCCAGCAGCTCAGGGTGGGGAAAGCAGCCCCAGCATTTT.

The V call is TRBV5-1, the J call TRBJ1-2; 10 nucleotides match TRBD1. Trimming at V came to 0 bases and at J to 4 bases, leaving 6 bases not matched to a gene. Germline V gene lookup returns CDR1 SGHRS and CDR2 YFSETQ. The CDR3 sequence is 16 residues long. CDR3 loop: CASSLGGGTGVYGYTF. In DNA form, the CDR3 reads TGCGCCAGCAGCTTGGGTGGTGGGACAGGGGTCTATGGCTACACCTTC.

In DNA, the CDR3 is TGTGCCAGCAGTTTGACAGGGGGCCCTCAAAGCTCTGGGGCCAACGTCCTGACTTTC. This sequence encodes CASSLTGGPQSSGANVLTF. The V call is TRBV27, the J call TRBJ2-6, with 10 bases lining up with TRBD1. V lost 3 bases to trimming and J lost 0 bases; unmatched junction nucleotides: 8. The germline V gene encodes CDR1 MNHEY and CDR2 SMNVEV (reference sequence). The CDR3 length is 19 residues.

A note on this clone: This sample includes further DNA sequences coding for the same CDR3. The V gene is TRBV6-5, the J gene TRBJ1-2, with TRBD1 as a possible D gene (5 bases). The CDR3 length is 13 residues. Looked up from germline, CDR1 is MNHEY and CDR2 is SVGAGI. Trimming removed 3 bases from V and 3 bases from J, with 8 bases in between. CDR3 amino acids: CASSYGGDYGYTF. The CDR3 bases are TGTGCCAGCAGTTATGGGGGGGACTATGGCTACACCTTC.

V gene TRBV27 combines with J gene TRBJ2-1, with a tentative D call TRBD1 (5 bases). The germline V gene encodes CDR1 MNHEY and CDR2 SMNVEV (reference sequence). V was trimmed by 6 bases and J by 8 bases, leaving 14 bases between them. The CDR3 loop spans 13 amino acids. CDR3 DNA: TGTGCCAGCAGCACAATCCAGGGTGATGAGCAGTTCTTC. The encoded protein is CASSTIQGDEQFF.

This rearrangement joins TRBV28 to TRBJ2-7, with 8 positions matching TRBD2. Unmatched junction bases numbered 6, after V lost 5 bases and J lost 0 bases. The CDR3 runs 15 residues. Per germline, CDR1 MDHEN and CDR2 SYDVKM. The CDR3 nucleotides read TGTGCCAGCAGTCGAGGGGGACTAGACTCCTACGAGCAGTACTTC. It yields the protein CASSRGGLDSYEQYF.

The V call is TRBV28, the J call TRBJ1-2; D possibly corresponds to TRBD1 (6 bases). This CDR3 has 13 amino acids. Germline CDR1 MDHEN, CDR2 SYDVKM. The CDR3 nucleotides read TGTGCTACCACAGCAGCAGGGGAGGAAGGCTACACCTTC. Translating it yields CATTAAGEEGYTF.

The gene calls are TRBV29-1 and TRBJ2-5; 14 bases are shared with TRBD2. The junction had 4 bases not matched to a gene; V was cut back by 7 bases and J by 3 bases. Per the germline V gene, CDR1 is SQVTM and CDR2 is ANQGSEA. There are 14 residues in the CDR3. CDR3 protein: CSGGLAGAKETQYF. The CDR3 DNA is TGCAGCGGGGGACTAGCGGGGGCGAAAGAGACCCAGTACTTC.

The chain uses TRBV6-5 and TRBJ2-5; D might be TRBD2 (6 bases). Germline CDR1 and CDR2: MNHEY and SVGAGI. V dropped 6 bases and J dropped 5 bases, with 19 bases sitting between them. This CDR3 is 15 amino acids long. DNA of the CDR3: TGTGCCAGCAGGGCCTTGACTAGGATCATGGAGACCCAGTACTTC. This sequence encodes CASRALTRIMETQYF.

The chain joins TRBV25-1 to TRBJ2-1; 9 bases map to TRBD2. The CDR3 totals 18 residues. Germline V CDR1 and CDR2: MGHDK, SYGVNS. The ends lost 5 bases at V and 6 bases at J; junction bases unmatched: 17. CDR3 region: CASSPTASGTSFINEQFF. The CDR3 coding sequence is TGTGCCAGCAGTCCGACAGCGTCAGGGACTAGCTTTATCAATGAGCAGTTCTTC.

The V gene is TRBV27, the J gene TRBJ2-1; 12 bases map to TRBD2. The germline V gene encodes CDR1 MNHEY and CDR2 SMNVEV (reference sequence). The CDR3 spans 17 residues. J lost 9 bases, V lost 0 bases, and 9 bases had no gene match. CDR3 loop: CASSLSGLAGGPSEQFF. The CDR3 DNA follows: TGTGCCAGCAGTTTATCTGGGCTAGCGGGAGGGCCCTCTGAGCAGTTCTTC.

The V call is TRBV5-1, the J call TRBJ2-7; D unresolved. Germline CDR1 reads SGHRS; CDR2 reads YFSETQ. The germline V and J ends were trimmed by 4 bases and 5 bases, with 16 bases remaining between them. The CDR3 runs to 14 residues. The CDR3 DNA sequence: TGCGCCAGCAGCCTCTCAAGTGGATCCCACGAGCAGTACTTC. Protein product: CASSLSSGSHEQYF.

The chain links TRBV4-2 to TRBJ2-5, with TRBD2 identical over 9 bases. This CDR3 contains 16 residues. Germline assignment: CDR1 LGHNA and CDR2 YNFKEQ. The V and J ends lost 2 bases and 4 bases, in that order; junction bases with no gene match: 8. The CDR3: CASSQQAGGRGETQYF. The CDR3 nucleotides read TGTGCCAGCAGCCAACAAGCGGGAGGTCGTGGAGAGACCCAGTACTTC.

This clone was recorded a few times. V usage is TRBV7-6 and J usage is TRBJ2-5; D gene ambiguous. The CDR3 is made up of 13 amino acids. The germline CDR1 and CDR2 sequences are SGHVS and FNYEAQ. Between the trimmed V and J ends, which lost 5 bases and 7 bases, there was a span of 14 bases. CDR3 region: CASSPGNKGTQYF. CDR3 bases: TGTGCCAGCAGCCCCGGTAACAAAGGGACCCAGTACTTC.

This chain links TRBV18 with TRBJ2-5; D uncertain. The CDR3 is 13 amino acids. Germline CDR1 reads KGHSH; CDR2 reads LQKENI. V shed 0 bases and J shed 3 bases, with 5 bases lying between them. The CDR3, as DNA: TGTGCCAGCTCACCACCAGAGGAAGAGACCCAGTACTTC. Translation gives CASSPPEEETQYF. Complete variable domain (other parts from reference TRBV18 and TRBJ2-5): NAGVMQNPRHLVRRRGQEARLRCSPMKGHSHVYWYRQLPEEGLKFMVYLQKENIIDESGMPKERFSAEFPKEGPSILRIQQVVRGDSAAYFCASSPPEEETQYFGPGTRLLVL.

V gene TRBV15 combines with J gene TRBJ2-2; D gene uncertain. Looked up from germline, CDR1 is LNHNV and CDR2 is YYDKDF (reference sequence). The germline V and J ends were trimmed by 1 base and 11 bases, with 11 bases remaining between them. The CDR3 has 13 residues. In DNA form, the CDR3 reads TGTGCCACCAGCAGAGTGTCCGGCAGAGAGCTGTTTTTT. This translates into CATSRVSGRELFF. The full variable domain, rest sourced from reference TRBV15 and TRBJ2-2, is DAMVIQNPRYQVTQFGKPVTLSCSQTLNHNVMYWYQQKSSQAPKLLFHYYDKDFNNEADTPDNFQSRRPNTSFCFLDIRSPGLGDTAMYLCATSRVSGRELFFGEGSRLTVL.